This T cell receptor beta chain was obtained from a study of OX40 agonist ivuxolimab in advanced cancers. Regarding the complete study: The costimulatory receptor OX40 (CD134) was targeted by ivuxolimab, a fully human IgG2 agonistic monoclonal antibody. Intravenous ivuxolimab was administered to patients every 2 weeks at six dose levels: 0.01, 0.1, 0.3, 1.5, 3 and 10 mg/kg. Of the roughly 51 dose-escalation patients, hepatocellular carcinoma was present in about 20, melanoma in around 15, renal cell carcinoma in 9 and head and neck cancer in 9. In the dose-escalation cohort, about four fifths of patients were male, and the mean age was 60 years with a range of roughly 20 to 85. Prior anti-PD-1, anti-PD-L1 or anti-CTLA-4 therapy was permitted, and approximately 41% of dose-escalation patients had received checkpoint inhibitors. Partial responses occurred in three dose-escalation patients: two with cutaneous melanoma and one with hepatocellular carcinoma. Peripheral TCRbeta sequencing aimed to test whether ivuxolimab altered TCR sequence diversity and caused clonal T-cell expansion. The paper describes the monotherapy dose-escalation part (N of about 50 patients) of the phase I trial of ivuxolimab.

Turning to this clone: Its antigen specificity is not known. Base qualities are not provided; no much larger clone lies one nucleotide away.

Patients with autoimmune disease history or receiving systemic immunosuppression were excluded from the trial. Peripheral blood for TCR sequencing was collected from all dose cohorts at baseline, on cycle 4 day 1, and on cycle 7 day 1. Samples came from an open-label, multicenter, first-in-human phase I dose-escalation trial of ivuxolimab. Adults with locally advanced or metastatic melanoma, renal cell, hepatocellular, or head and neck squamous cell carcinoma were enrolled in the trial. Before TCR sequencing, CD4+ T cells and CD8+ T cells were sorted from peripheral blood as separate populations. Genomic DNA was extracted from sorted cells for sequencing of the TCRbeta CDR3 region. The immunoSEQ Assay was used to sequence the TCRbeta CDR3 regions. Here the immuneACCESS table is served through TCRdb, limited to in-frame sequences with V and J called. Missing clones are a known gap in these copies; in checked studies unresolved V genes cover under half, and the rest lacks a known reason. The sample table contains tens of thousands of clones; only one count was recorded for 88% of them. The ten largest make up less than 0.85% of the sample.

General findings and caveats noted by the study authors: Low levels of normalized T-cell clonal expansion were also seen in some patients who did not respond. After ivuxolimab, more expanded clones were found on average in CD8+ T cells than in CD4+ T cells. Clonal expansion of both CD4+ and CD8+ blood T cells was observed from baseline to week 6 at doses 0.1 to 3.0 mg/kg. Partial responders in the 0.1-3.0 mg/kg groups had among the lowest normalized peripheral clonal expansion, especially among CD8+ T cells. The antigen specificity of the clonally expanded peripheral T cells was not determined.

V is shortened by 2 bases, J by 8 bases, and the region joining them spans 12 bases. CDR1 and CDR2 are read off the germline V gene (reference sequence) as MNHNY and SVGAGI. Including the terminal cysteine and phenylalanine, the CDR3 comprises 13 residues. Only the CDR3 DNA is retained, 39 bases long and in frame from the first base. This chain joins TRBV6-6 to TRBJ1-2; TRBD1 is possibly the D segment (6 matching bases). The receptor's source is an adult with an advanced solid tumor such as melanoma, head and neck, liver or kidney cancer. Sequenced here: CD4+ or CD8+ T cells sorted from blood, sampled in a trial of the OX40 agonist ivuxolimab. CDR3 protein: CASSYGRGRGYTF. The bases are TGTGCCAGCAGTTACGGCAGGGGAAGAGGCTACACCTTC.